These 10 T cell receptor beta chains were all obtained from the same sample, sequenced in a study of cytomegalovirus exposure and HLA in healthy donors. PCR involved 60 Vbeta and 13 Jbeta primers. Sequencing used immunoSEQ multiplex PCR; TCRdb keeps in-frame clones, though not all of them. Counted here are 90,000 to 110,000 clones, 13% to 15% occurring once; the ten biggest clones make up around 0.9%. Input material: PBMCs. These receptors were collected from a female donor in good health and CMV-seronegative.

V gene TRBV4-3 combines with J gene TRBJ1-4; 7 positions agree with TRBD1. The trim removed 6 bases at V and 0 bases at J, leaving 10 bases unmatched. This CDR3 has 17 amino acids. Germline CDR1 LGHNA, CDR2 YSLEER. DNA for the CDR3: TGCGCCAGCAGGCATACGCCGCAGGGGGCAACTAATGAAAAACTGTTTTTT. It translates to CASRHTPQGATNEKLFF.

Written as DNA, the CDR3 is TGTGCCAGCAGTTACTCACCAGGGGAGCAGCATGAAGCTTTCTTT. Residues: CASSYSPGEQHEAFF. The chain joins TRBV6-5 to TRBJ1-1, with D perhaps matching TRBD1 (6 bases). The CDR3 extends over 15 amino acids. Per germline, CDR1 MNHEY and CDR2 SVGAGI. The V and J ends lost 0 bases and 7 bases respectively, with 15 bases between them.

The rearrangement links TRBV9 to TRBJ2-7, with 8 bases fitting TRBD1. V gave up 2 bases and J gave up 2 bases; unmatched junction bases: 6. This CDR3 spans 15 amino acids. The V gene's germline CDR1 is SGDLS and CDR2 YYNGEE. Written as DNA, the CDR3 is TGTGCCAGCAGCGTCTCGCCGACAGGGGCCTACGAGCAGTACTTC. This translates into CASSVSPTGAYEQYF. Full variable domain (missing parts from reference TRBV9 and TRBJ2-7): DSGVTQTPKHLITATGQRVTLRCSPRSGDLSVYWYQQSLDQGLQFLIQYYNGEERAKGNILERFSAQQFPDLHSELNLSSLELGDSALYFCASSVSPTGAYEQYFGPGTRLTVT.

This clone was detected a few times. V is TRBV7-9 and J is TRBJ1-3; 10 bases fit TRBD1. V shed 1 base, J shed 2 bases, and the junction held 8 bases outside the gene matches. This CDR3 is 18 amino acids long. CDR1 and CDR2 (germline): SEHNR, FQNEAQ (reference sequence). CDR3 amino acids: CASSLGTGGDKPGNTIYF. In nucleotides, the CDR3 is TGTGCCAGCAGCTTAGGGACAGGGGGAGATAAGCCTGGAAACACCATATATTTT.

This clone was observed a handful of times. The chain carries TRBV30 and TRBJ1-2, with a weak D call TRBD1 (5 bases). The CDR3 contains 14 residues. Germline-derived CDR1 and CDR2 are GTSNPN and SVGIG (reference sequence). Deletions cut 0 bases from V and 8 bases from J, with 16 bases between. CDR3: CAWSVKVGGRGYTF. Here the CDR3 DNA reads TGTGCCTGGAGTGTAAAGGTGGGGGGGAGAGGCTACACCTTC.

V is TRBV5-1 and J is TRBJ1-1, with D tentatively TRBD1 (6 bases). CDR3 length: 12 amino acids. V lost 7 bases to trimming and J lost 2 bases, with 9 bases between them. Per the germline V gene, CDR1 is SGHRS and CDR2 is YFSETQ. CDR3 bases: TGCGCCAGCGGGGGCGTCAACACTGAAGCTTTCTTT. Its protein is CASGGVNTEAFF. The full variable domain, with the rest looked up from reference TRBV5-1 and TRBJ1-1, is KAGVTQTPRYLIKTRGQQVTLSCSPISGHRSVSWYQQTPGQGLQFLFEYFSETQRNKGNFPGRFSGRQFSNSRSEMNVSTLELGDSALYLCASGGVNTEAFFGQGTRLTVV.

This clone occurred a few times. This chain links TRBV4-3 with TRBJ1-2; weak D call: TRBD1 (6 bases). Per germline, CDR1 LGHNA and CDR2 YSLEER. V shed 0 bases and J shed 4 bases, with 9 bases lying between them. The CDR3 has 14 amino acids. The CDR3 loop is CASSQEQGSYGYTF. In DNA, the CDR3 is TGCGCCAGCAGCCAAGAACAGGGTAGCTATGGCTACACCTTC.

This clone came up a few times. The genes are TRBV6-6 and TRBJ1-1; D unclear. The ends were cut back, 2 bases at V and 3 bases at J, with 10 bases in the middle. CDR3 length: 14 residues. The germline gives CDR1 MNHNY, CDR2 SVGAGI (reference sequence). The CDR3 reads CASSYDWGDTEAFF. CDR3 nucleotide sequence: TGTGCCAGCAGTTACGATTGGGGAGACACTGAAGCTTTCTTT.

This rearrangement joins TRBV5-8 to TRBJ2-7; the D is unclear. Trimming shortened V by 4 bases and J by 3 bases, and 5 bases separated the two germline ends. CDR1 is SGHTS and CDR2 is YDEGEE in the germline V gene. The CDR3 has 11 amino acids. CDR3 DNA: TGTGCCAGCAGCCGACTCTACGAGCAGTACTTC. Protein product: CASSRLYEQYF. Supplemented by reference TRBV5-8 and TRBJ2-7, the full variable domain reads EAGVTQSPTHLIKTRGQQATLRCSPISGHTSVYWYQQALGLGLQFLLWYDEGEERNRGNFPPRFSGRQFPNYSSELNVNALELEDSALYLCASSRLYEQYFGPGTRLTVT.

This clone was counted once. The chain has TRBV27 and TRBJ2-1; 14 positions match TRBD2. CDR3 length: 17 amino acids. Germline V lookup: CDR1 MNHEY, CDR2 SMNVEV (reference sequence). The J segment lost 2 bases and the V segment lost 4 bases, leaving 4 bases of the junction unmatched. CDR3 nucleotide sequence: TGTGCCAGCAGTTCCGGACTAGCGGGAGGTGCCTACAATGAGCAGTTCTTC. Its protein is CASSSGLAGGAYNEQFF.